This TCR beta chain was observed in a study of CD8 T cells in Susac syndrome. An amount of RNA that ranged from 0.5 to 1 ug was reverse transcribed with random hexamers. Multiplex immunoSEQ PCR targeted 54 Vbeta and 13 Jbeta TCR beta segments. TCRdb recomputed calls from the immunoSEQ multiplex PCR reads with MiXCR, one row per CDR3 protein. The sample lists about 300,000 distinct CDR3 sequences; over 75% were seen once. Notes on the study in general: The study conceded that its TCR sequencing and HLA analysis involved relatively few individuals.

On this clonotype: Its antigen is not known.

Germline lookup yields CDR1 SGHAT and CDR2 FQNNGV. With V trimmed by 1 base and J by 6 bases, 8 bases remained unmatched. This CDR3 comprises 16 residues. The multiple sclerosis control group comprised treatment-naive patients with stable or active relapsing-remitting disease. Bulk CD8+ and CD4+ cells came from magnetic negative isolation; CD8+ TEMRA by FACS. The TCR sequence derives from a human donor with multiple sclerosis. The sequencing input was CD8+ T cells from PBMCs. This chain connects TRBV11-2 to TRBJ1-3, with 8 bases fitting TRBD1. The CDR3 nucleotides read TGTGCCAGCAGCTTAGCGGGACAGGCGCCAGAAAACACCATATATTTT. It specifies CASSLAGQAPENTIYF.